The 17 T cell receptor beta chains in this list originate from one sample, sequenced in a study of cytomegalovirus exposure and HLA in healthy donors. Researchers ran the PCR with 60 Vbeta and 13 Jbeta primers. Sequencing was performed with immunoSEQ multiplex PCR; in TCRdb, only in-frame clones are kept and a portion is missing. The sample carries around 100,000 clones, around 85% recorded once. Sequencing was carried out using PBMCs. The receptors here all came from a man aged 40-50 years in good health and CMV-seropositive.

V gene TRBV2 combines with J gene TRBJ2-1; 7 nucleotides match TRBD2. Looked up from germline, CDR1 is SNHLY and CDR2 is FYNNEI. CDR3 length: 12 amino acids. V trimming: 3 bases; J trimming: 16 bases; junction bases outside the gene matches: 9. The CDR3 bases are TGTGCCAGCAGTGAGAGACAGACTAGCCGTTTCTTC. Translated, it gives CASSERQTSRFF.

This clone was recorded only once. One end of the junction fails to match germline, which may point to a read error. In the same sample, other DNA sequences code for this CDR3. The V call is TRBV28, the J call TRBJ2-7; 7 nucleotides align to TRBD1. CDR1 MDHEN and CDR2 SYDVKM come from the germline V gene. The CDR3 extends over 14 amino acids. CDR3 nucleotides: TGTGCCAGCAGGCCCACAGGGGATTTTACCGAGCAGTACTTT. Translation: CASRPTGDFTEQYF.

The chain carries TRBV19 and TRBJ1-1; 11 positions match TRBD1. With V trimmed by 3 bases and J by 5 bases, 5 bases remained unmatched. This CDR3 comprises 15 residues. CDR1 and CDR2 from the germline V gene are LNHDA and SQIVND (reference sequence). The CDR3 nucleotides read TGTGCCAGTAGTATGGACAGGGGGCGGGGGACTGAAGCTTTCTTT. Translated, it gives CASSMDRGRGTEAFF.

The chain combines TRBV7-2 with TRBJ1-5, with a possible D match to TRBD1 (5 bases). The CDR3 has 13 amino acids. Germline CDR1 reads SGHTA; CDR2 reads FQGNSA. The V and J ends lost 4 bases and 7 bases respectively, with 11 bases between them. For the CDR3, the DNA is TGTGCCAGCAGCTCAGGGTGGCGCCAGCCCCAGCATTTT. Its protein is CASSSGWRQPQHF.

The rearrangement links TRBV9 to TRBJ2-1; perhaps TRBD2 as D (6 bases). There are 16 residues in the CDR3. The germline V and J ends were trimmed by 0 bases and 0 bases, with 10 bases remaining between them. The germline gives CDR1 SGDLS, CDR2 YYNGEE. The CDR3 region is CASSVGGGNSYNEQFF. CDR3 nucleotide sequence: TGTGCCAGCAGCGTAGGTGGCGGGAACTCCTACAATGAGCAGTTCTTC.

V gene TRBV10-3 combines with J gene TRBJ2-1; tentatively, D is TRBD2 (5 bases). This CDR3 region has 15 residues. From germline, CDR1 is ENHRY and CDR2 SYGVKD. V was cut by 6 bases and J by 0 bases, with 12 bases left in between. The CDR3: CAISTGSGSYNEQFF. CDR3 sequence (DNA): TGTGCCATCAGCACGGGGTCAGGCTCCTACAATGAGCAGTTCTTC.

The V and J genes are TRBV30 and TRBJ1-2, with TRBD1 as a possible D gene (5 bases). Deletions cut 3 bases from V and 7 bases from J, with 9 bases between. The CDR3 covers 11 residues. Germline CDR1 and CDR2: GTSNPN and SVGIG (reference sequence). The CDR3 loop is CAWSPTVGYTF. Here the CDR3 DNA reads TGTGCCTGGAGCCCGACAGTTGGCTACACCTTC.

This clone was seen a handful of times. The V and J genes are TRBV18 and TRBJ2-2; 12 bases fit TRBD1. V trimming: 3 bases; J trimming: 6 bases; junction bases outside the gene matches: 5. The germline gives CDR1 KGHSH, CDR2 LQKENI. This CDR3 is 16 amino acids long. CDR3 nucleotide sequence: TGTGCCAGCTCACCGGGACAGGGGGCTATCTCCGGGGAGCTGTTTTTT. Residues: CASSPGQGAISGELFF.

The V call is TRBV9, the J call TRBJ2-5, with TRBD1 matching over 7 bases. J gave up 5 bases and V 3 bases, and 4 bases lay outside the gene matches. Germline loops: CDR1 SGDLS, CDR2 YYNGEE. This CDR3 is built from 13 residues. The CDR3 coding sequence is TGTGCCAGCAGCGGACCCAGGGGGGAGACCCAGTACTTC. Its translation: CASSGPRGETQYF. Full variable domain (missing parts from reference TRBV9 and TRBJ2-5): DSGVTQTPKHLITATGQRVTLRCSPRSGDLSVYWYQQSLDQGLQFLIQYYNGEERAKGNILERFSAQQFPDLHSELNLSSLELGDSALYFCASSGPRGETQYFGPGTRLLVL.

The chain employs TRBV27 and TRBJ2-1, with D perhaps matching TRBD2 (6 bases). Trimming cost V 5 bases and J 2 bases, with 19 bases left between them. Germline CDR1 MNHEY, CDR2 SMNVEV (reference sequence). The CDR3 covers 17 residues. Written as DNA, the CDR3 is TGTGCCAGCAGTGCTCGGTACCGGGACTCCGCCTACAATGAGCAGTTCTTC. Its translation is CASSARYRDSAYNEQFF.

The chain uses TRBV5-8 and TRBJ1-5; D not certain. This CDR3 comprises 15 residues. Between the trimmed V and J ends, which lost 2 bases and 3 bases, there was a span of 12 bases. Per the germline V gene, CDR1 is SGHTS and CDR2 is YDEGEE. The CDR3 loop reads CASSLSQYDNQPQHF. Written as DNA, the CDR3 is TGTGCCAGCAGCTTAAGTCAGTATGACAATCAGCCCCAGCATTTT.

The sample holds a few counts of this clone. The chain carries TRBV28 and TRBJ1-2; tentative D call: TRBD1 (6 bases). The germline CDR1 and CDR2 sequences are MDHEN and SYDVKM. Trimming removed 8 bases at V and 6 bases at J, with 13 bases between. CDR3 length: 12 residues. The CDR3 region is CASQDSMDGYTF. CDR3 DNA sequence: TGTGCCAGCCAGGACAGTATGGATGGCTACACCTTC.

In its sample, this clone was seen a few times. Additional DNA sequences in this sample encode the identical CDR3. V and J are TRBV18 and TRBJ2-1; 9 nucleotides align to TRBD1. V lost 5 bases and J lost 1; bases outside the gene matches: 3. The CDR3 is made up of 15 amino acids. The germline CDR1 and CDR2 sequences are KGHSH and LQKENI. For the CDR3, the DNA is TGTGCCAGCTCATCGACAGGGGGGTCCTACAATGAGCAGTTCTTC. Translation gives CASSSTGGSYNEQFF.

This CDR3 is CASSAEAAPQHF. CDR3 nucleotides: TGTGCCAGCAGTGCCGAGGCGGCGCCCCAGCATTTT. The chain couples TRBV2 to TRBJ1-5; D is ambiguous. Trimming left V 4 bases short and J 9 bases short, with 10 bases between. The CDR3 consists of 12 residues. Germline lookup yields CDR1 SNHLY and CDR2 FYNNEI.

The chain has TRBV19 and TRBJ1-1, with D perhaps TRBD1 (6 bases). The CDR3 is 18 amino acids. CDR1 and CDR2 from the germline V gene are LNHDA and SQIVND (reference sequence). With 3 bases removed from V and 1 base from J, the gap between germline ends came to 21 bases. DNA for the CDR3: TGTGCCAGTAGTATCGGGGACATAACGACAGCGGAGAACACTGAAGCTTTCTTT. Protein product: CASSIGDITTAENTEAFF.

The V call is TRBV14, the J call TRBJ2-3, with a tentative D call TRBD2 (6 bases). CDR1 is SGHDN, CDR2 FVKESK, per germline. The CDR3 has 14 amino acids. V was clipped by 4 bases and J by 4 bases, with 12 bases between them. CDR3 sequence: CASSPRGSSDTQYF. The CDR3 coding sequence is TGTGCCAGCAGCCCCCGGGGGAGTTCAGATACGCAGTATTTT.

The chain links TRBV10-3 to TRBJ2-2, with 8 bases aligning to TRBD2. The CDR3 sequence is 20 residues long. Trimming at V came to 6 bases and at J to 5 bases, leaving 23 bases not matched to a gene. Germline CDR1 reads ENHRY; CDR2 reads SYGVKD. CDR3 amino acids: CAISPEMNNTGTRWTGELFF. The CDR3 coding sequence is TGTGCCATCAGCCCGGAGATGAATAATACCGGGACTAGGTGGACCGGGGAGCTGTTTTTT.